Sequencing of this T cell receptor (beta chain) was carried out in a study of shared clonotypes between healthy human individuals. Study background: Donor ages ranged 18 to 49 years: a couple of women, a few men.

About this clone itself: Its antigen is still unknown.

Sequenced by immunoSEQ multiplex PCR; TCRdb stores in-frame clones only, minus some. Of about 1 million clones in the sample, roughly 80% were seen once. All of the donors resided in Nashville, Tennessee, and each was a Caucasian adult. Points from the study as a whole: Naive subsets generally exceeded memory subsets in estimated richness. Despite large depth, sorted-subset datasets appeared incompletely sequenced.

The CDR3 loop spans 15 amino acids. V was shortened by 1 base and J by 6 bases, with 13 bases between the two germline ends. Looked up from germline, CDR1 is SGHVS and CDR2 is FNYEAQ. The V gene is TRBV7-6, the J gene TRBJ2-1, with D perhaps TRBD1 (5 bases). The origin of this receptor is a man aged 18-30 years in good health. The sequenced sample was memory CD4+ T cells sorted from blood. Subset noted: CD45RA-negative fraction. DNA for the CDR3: TGTGCCAGCAGCTTAGGTCCAGGGTTAGGCAATGAGCAGTTCTTC. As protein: CASSLGPGLGNEQFF.